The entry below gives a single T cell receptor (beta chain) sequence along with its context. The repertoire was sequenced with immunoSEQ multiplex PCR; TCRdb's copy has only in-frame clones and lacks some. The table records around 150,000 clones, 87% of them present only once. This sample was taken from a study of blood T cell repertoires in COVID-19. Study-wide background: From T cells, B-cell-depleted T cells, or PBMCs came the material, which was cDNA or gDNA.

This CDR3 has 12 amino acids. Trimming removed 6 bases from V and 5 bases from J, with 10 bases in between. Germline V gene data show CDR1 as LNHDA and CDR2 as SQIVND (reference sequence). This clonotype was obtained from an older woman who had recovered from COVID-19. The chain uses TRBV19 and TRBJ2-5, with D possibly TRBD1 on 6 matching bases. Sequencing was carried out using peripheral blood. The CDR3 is CASRGAGETQYF. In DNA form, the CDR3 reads TGTGCCAGTAGGGGGGCCGGGGAGACCCAGTACTTC.